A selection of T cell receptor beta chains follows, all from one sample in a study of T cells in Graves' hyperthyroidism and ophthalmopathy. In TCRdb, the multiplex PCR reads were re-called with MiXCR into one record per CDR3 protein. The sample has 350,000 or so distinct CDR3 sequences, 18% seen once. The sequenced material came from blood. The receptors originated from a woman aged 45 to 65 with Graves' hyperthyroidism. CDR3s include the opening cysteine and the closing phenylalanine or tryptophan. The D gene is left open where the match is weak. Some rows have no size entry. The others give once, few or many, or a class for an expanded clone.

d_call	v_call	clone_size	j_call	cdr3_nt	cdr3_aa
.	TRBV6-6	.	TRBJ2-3	TGTGCCAGCAGTTACTCGGGGGCAGGGACGGATACGCAGTATTTT	CASSYSGAGTDTQYF
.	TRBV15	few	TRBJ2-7	TGTGCCACCAGCAGAGATCTTTCGGGAGTGGCGTACGAGCAGTACTTC	CATSRDLSGVAYEQYF
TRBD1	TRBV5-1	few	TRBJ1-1	TGCGCCAGCAGCAAGGGACAGGGGGCAGTAGGTTCGGTTTTCTTT	CASSKGQGAVGSVFF
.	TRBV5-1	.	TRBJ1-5	TGCGCCAGCAGCTTGGCGTGGGGTCAGCCCCAGCATTTT	CASSLAWGQPQHF
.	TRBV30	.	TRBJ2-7	TGTGCCTGGAGTGTGTTTGGCGGAGACGAGCAGTACTTC	CAWSVFGGDEQYF
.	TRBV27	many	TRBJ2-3	TGTGCCAGCAGTTTATCTTCGGGTCAAGTTGCAGATACGCAGTATTTT	CASSLSSGQVADTQYF
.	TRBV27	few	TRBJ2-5	TGTGCCAGCAGTTTAAGAGCGCAAACTCAAGAGACCCAGTACTTC	CASSLRAQTQETQYF
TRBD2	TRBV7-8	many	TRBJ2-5	TGTGCCAGCAGCTTGATACCGGGGGGGCCGGAGACCCAGTACTTC	CASSLIPGGPETQYF
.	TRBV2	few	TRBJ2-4	TGTGCCAGCAGGGCGGGGACTGACATTCAGTACTTC	CASRAGTDIQYF
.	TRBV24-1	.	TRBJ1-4	TGTGCCACCAGTGATAGCACAGGGACAACTAATGAAAAACTGTTTTTT	CATSDSTGTTNEKLFF
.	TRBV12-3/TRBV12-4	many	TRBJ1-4	TGTGCCAGCAGTTTCTGGGGATCAAATGAAAAACTGTTTTTT	CASSFWGSNEKLFF
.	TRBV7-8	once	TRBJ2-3	TGTGCCAGCAGCTTGGCCGGGGGCCTCGGTACAGATACGCAGTATTTT	CASSLAGGLGTDTQYF
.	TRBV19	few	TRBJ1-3	TGTGCCAGTAGTCCCACGGTCCAGACGGCGTCGAGGGACACCATATATTTT	CASSPTVQTASRDTIYF
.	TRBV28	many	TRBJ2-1	TGTGCCAGCAGTGCTACAGGGCGAGGGAGCTCCTACAATGAGCAGTTCTTC	CASSATGRGSSYNEQFF
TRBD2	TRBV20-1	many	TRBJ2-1	TGCAGTGCTAGAGTCCTAGCGGGGATAGCCTATGAGCAGTTCTTC	CSARVLAGIAYEQFF
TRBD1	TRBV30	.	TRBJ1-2	TGTGCCTGGAGCGAGGGACAGGGCCCAAGGGGATATGGCTACACCTTC	CAWSEGQGPRGYGYTF
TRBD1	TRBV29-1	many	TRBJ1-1	TGCAGCGGATGGACAGGGGGCAGTGTGGGGACTGAAGCTTTCTTT	CSGWTGGSVGTEAFF
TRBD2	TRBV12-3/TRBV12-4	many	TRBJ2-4	TGTGCCAGCAGTTCCCCCCTTAGGGCTAGCGGGGCCAAAAACATTCAGTACTTC	CASSSPLRASGAKNIQYF
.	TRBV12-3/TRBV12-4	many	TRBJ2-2	TGTGCCAGCAGTTTACTCCAGGGAGGCGGGGAGCTGTTTTTT	CASSLLQGGGELFF
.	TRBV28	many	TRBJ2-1	TGTGCCAGCAGTTTAGACACAGGTTCCGGGAATGAGCAGTTCTTC	CASSLDTGSGNEQFF
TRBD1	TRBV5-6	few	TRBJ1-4	TGTGCCAGCAGCTTGTATTCCGGGACAGGCTACGAAAAACTGTTTTTT	CASSLYSGTGYEKLFF
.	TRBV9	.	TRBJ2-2	TGTGCCAGCAGCCCGCACACCGGGGAGCTGTTTTTT	CASSPHTGELFF
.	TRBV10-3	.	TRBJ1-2	TGTGCCATCAGTAGAATGACCAGGGGAGAGGGCGGCTACACCTTC	CAISRMTRGEGGYTF
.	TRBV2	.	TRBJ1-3	TGTGCCATTCATCACGGGGGGAGCTCTGGAAACACCATATATTTT	CAIHHGGSSGNTIYF
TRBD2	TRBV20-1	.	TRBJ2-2	TGCAGTGCACTACTAGCGTCCGCGAACACCGGGGAGCTGTTTTTT	CSALLASANTGELFF
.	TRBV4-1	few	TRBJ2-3	TGCGCCAGCAGCCAAATTACGCCGGGAGATACGCAGTATTTT	CASSQITPGDTQYF
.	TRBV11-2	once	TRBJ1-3	TGTGCCAGCAGCTTAGGGTTAGACCGCGGTTTTTCTGGAAACACCATATATTTT	CASSLGLDRGFSGNTIYF
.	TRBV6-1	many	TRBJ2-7	TGTGCCAGCAGTGAAGCGCTGACGGGTTACGAGCAGTACTTC	CASSEALTGYEQYF
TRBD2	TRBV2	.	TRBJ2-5	TGTGCCAGCAGCCTACTTGGGACTAGCGGGGGGACCGCCCAGTACTTC	CASSLLGTSGGTAQYF
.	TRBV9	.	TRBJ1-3	TGTGCCAGCAGCGTAGCAGCAAGTGGGTCTGGAAACACCATATATTTT	CASSVAASGSGNTIYF
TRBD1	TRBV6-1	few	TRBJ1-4	TGTGCCAGCAGGCCGGGACAGAATAATGAAAAACTGTTTTTT	CASRPGQNNEKLFF
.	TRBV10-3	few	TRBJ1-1	TGTGCCATCAGTGAGGCCGGAGTGAACACTGAAGCTTTCTTT	CAISEAGVNTEAFF
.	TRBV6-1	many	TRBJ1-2	TGTGCCAGCAGTGAAGTGTGGTCCTATGGCTACACCTTC	CASSEVWSYGYTF
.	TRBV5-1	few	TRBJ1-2	TGCGCCAGCAGCTTCGCGTATCCGTCATCTAACTATGGCTACACCTTC	CASSFAYPSSNYGYTF
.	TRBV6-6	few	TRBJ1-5	TGTGCCAGCAGTTACAGGCGGGAAACGCTTAGCAATCAGCCCCAGCATTTT	CASSYRRETLSNQPQHF
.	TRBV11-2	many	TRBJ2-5	TGTGCCAGCAGCTTTGGGTGGGGGAAAGGGGAGACCCAGTACTTC	CASSFGWGKGETQYF
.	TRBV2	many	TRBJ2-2	TGTGCCAGCAGTGAAGCTAGCGCCAACACCGGGGAGCTGTTTTTT	CASSEASANTGELFF
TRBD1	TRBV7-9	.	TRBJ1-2	TGTGCCAGCAGCTTTTACAGGGGTTTGGATGGCTACACCTTC	CASSFYRGLDGYTF
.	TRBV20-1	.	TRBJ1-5	TGCAGTGCTGGGACGGACAGTAGCAATCAGCCCCAGCATTTT	CSAGTDSSNQPQHF
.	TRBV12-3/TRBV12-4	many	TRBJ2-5	TGTGCCAGCAGTTTTGAGGGGTCAGAGACCCAGTACTTC	CASSFEGSETQYF
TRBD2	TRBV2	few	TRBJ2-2	TGTGCCAGCAGTTATTTAGCGGGAGGGAACACCGGGGAGCTGTTTTTT	CASSYLAGGNTGELFF
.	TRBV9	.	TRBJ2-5	TGTGCCAGCAGCGTCATGGCAGGAATTGAGACCCAGTACTTC	CASSVMAGIETQYF
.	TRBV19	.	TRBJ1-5	TGTGCCAGTAGTATAGGGGCCCGGACAGATAGCAATCAGCCCCAGCATTTT	CASSIGARTDSNQPQHF
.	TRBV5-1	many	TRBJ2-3	TGCGCCAGCAGCGGGGACACAGATACGCAGTATTTT	CASSGDTDTQYF
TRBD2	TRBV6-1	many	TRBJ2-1	TGTGCCAGTCCGGAAGGGGGACTAGCGGGACCGAGCTCCTACAATGAGCAGTTCTTC	CASPEGGLAGPSSYNEQFF
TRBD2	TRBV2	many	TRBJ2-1	TGTGCCAGCAGAGGACTAGCGGGAGGGGCCGACTACAATGAGCAGTTCTTC	CASRGLAGGADYNEQFF
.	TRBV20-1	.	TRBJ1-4	TGCAGTGCTAGTGGCGGGGCTCCAAATGAAAAACTGTTTTTT	CSASGGAPNEKLFF
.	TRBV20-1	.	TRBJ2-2	TGCAGTGCTAGAGATCTCCGTATCGCGAACACCGGGGAGCTGTTTTTT	CSARDLRIANTGELFF
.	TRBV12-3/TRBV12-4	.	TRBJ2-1	TGTGCCAGCAGTTTCGGCCAGGTGATCAATGAGCAGTTCTTC	CASSFGQVINEQFF
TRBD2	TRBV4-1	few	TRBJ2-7	TGCGCCAGCAGCCAAGGGACTAGCGGAAACGCCTACGAGCAGTACTTC	CASSQGTSGNAYEQYF
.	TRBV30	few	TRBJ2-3	TGTGCCTGGAGTGTTAATTTGGGCACAGATACGCAGTATTTT	CAWSVNLGTDTQYF
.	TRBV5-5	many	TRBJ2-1	TGTGCCAGCAGCGGGGGTGGGACGGGGGGCAGCGATGAGCAGTTCTTC	CASSGGGTGGSDEQFF
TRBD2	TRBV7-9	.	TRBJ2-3	TGTGCCAGCAGCCATAGCGGGAGGGACGGCACAGATACGCAGTATTTT	CASSHSGRDGTDTQYF
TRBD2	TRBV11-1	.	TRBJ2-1	TGTGCCAGCAGCCGGGGGGGCGATTACAATGAGCAGTTCTTC	CASSRGGDYNEQFF